This TCR beta chain was sequenced during a study of T cell responses to AZD1222 COVID-19 vaccine. Study results and limitations: Epitopes outside B.1.351 and B.1.1.7 mutated regions reportedly drew nearly half of spike TCRs.

With 3 bases clipped from V and 5 bases from J, the junction kept 10 bases outside the gene matches. Germline V lookup: CDR1 LGHNA, CDR2 YSLEER. The CDR3 is made up of 18 amino acids. The table came from immunoSEQ multiplex PCR; TCRdb's copy has only in-frame clones and leaves some out. Among nearly 110,000 clones listed, about 90% were seen once. Remarks on this clone: Antigen unknown.

Pooled together were second doses at about 4 or about 12 weeks. V is TRBV4-3 and J is TRBJ2-2; 12 bases map to TRBD2. This receptor was identified in an adult who received the AZD1222 COVID-19 vaccine. The sequences come from peripheral blood, collected 28 days after the second AZD1222 dose. For the CDR3, the DNA is TGCGCCAGCAGCCAGGGGGCTAGCGGGGGGGTAGGGACCGGGGAGCTGTTTTTT. Amino acid sequence: CASSQGASGGVGTGELFF.